Shown below are 26 T cell receptor beta chains from a single sample sequenced in a study of T-cell reconstitution after alpha-beta-depleted transplantation in children. During its preparation, the TCRbeta library received unique molecular identifiers. MiXCR, run by TCRdb on the PCR reads, gives a single entry per CDR3 protein. Among 480,000 or so distinct CDR3 sequences listed, 8% to 11% were seen once. The sequences come from PBMCs, collected before TCRalphabeta/CD19-depleted stem cell transplant. The receptor set was obtained from a child aged 2-9 years with inherited bone marrow failure, due to receive a stem cell transplant.

V gene TRBV29-1 combines with J gene TRBJ2-7, with 9 bases identical to TRBD2. Losses at the gene ends were 1 base for V and 6 bases for J; bases not matched to a gene: 4. CDR1 is SQVTM and CDR2 is ANQGSEA in the germline V gene. The length of the CDR3 is 13 residues. The CDR3 sequence is CSVEVAGVSEQYF. CDR3 nucleotide sequence: TGCAGCGTTGAAGTAGCGGGAGTGAGCGAGCAGTACTTC.

This clonotype was detected ten times or more. The chain uses TRBV10-1 and TRBJ2-5; D may be TRBD2 (6 bases). The CDR3 is 17 residues long. V was clipped by 2 bases and J by 1 base, with 17 bases between them. Looked up from germline, CDR1 is WNHNN and CDR2 is SYGVQD (reference sequence). As DNA, the CDR3 is TGCGCCAGCAGTGAGGGGATCGCCGGGGGTACCCAAGAGACCCAGTACTTC. It yields the protein CASSEGIAGGTQETQYF.

The chain combines TRBV4-1 with TRBJ2-7, with 8 bases matching TRBD2. Germline assignment: CDR1 MGHRA and CDR2 YSYEKL. After removal of 0 bases from V and 5 bases from J, the junction contained 12 bases not matched to a gene. This CDR3 region has 17 residues. CDR3 DNA sequence: TGCGCCAGCAGCCAAGATGCGGAGAGCGGGAGAAGCCACGAGCAGTACTTC. Its protein is CASSQDAESGRSHEQYF.

This clonotype has ten or more counts. V is TRBV4-1 and J is TRBJ2-2; 9 nucleotides line up with TRBD2. The CDR3 sequence is 15 residues long. V shed 3 bases, J shed 7 bases, and the junction held 6 bases outside the gene matches. The germline gives CDR1 MGHRA, CDR2 YSYEKL. CDR3 DNA sequence: TGCGCCAGCAGCCACCCTAGCGGGATCAGCGGGGAGCTGTTTTTT. Encoded protein: CASSHPSGISGELFF.

A word on this clonotype: At one end, the junction sequence differs from germline, possibly due to a read error. The chain employs TRBV20-1 and TRBJ2-1; 9 nucleotides match TRBD2. Germline lookup yields CDR1 DFQATT and CDR2 SNEGSKA (reference sequence). This CDR3 contains 17 residues. The DNA for the CDR3 is TGCTGTGCTAGAGGTTCCCCCGGGGTAGCGGGAGACAATGAGCAGTTCTTC. Translating gives CCARGSPGVAGDNEQFF.

This clonotype occurred a few times. This chain joins TRBV20-1 and TRBJ2-1; D uncertain. Germline V CDR1 and CDR2: DFQATT, SNEGSKA (reference sequence). V gave up 3 bases and J gave up 5 bases, with 20 bases separating them. The CDR3 length is 16 residues. The CDR3 sequence: CSASPPHGNSHNEQFF. Here the CDR3 DNA reads TGCAGTGCTAGCCCGCCACACGGAAATTCCCACAATGAGCAGTTCTTC.

This clonotype was counted a few times. V and J are TRBV5-1 and TRBJ2-2; TRBD2 is a possible D gene (6 bases). CDR1 is SGHRS and CDR2 is YFSETQ in the germline V gene. The CDR3 spans 16 residues. Trimming removed 2 bases at V and 6 bases at J, with 17 bases between. CDR3 protein: CASSFDPRGRAGELFF. As DNA, the CDR3 is TGCGCCAGCAGCTTCGACCCGCGGGGACGGGCCGGGGAGCTGTTTTTT.

In this sample, this clonotype turned up many times. The rearrangement joins TRBV28 to TRBJ2-5, with 8 positions matching TRBD2. CDR3 length: 15 residues. CDR1 is MDHEN and CDR2 is SYDVKM in the germline V gene. V lost 4 bases to trimming and J lost 4 bases; unmatched junction nucleotides: 8. The CDR3 here is CASSSGGSEGETQYF. The CDR3 nucleotides are TGTGCCAGCAGTTCGGGGGGGTCCGAGGGAGAGACCCAGTACTTC.

The sample holds many counts of this clonotype. The V call is TRBV27, the J call TRBJ2-7, with 11 bases identical to TRBD2. Unmatched junction bases numbered 2, after V lost 1 base and J lost 0 bases. The V gene's germline CDR1 is MNHEY and CDR2 SMNVEV (reference sequence). The CDR3 spans 16 residues. CDR3 sequence reads: CASSLLAGGSSYEQYF. The CDR3 DNA reads as TGTGCCAGCAGTTTATTAGCGGGAGGGAGCTCCTACGAGCAGTACTTC.

This clonotype was recorded at least ten times. The gene calls are TRBV20-1 and TRBJ2-7, with D possibly TRBD1 on 5 matching bases. The CDR3 is made up of 11 amino acids. CDR1 is DFQATT, CDR2 SNEGSKA, per germline (reference sequence). CDR3 in DNA: TGCAGCGACAGCAACTCCTACGAGCAGTACTTC. Amino acid sequence: CSDSNSYEQYF.

This clonotype showed up many times. The chain employs TRBV7-2 and TRBJ2-7; D is undetermined. The CDR3 sequence is 15 residues long. Germline CDR1 reads SGHTA; CDR2 reads FQGNSA. V shed 3 bases and J shed 5 bases, with 17 bases lying between them. The CDR3 here is CASSLGPGSWDEQYF. In DNA, the CDR3 is TGTGCCAGCAGCTTGGGTCCGGGTAGCTGGGACGAGCAGTACTTC.

The chain joins TRBV11-2 to TRBJ2-3; 7 bases line up with TRBD2. This CDR3 spans 18 amino acids. Germline-derived CDR1 and CDR2 are SGHAT and FQNNGV. The V segment lost 1 base and the J segment 5 bases; nucleotides outside the gene matches: 15. The CDR3 reads CASSLGGGLPRVVDTQYF. DNA for the CDR3: TGTGCCAGCAGCTTAGGCGGGGGACTCCCGCGAGTGGTAGATACGCAGTATTTT.

This clonotype has only a few counts. The chain employs TRBV5-1 and TRBJ2-3, with 8 bases aligning to TRBD2. This CDR3 has 15 amino acids. Germline CDR1 reads SGHRS; CDR2 reads YFSETQ. V shed 1 base, J shed 1 base, and the junction held 2 bases outside the gene matches. The CDR3 loop is CASSLTSGGTDTQYF. The CDR3 DNA is TGCGCCAGCAGCTTGACTAGCGGAGGCACAGATACGCAGTATTTT.

This rearrangement joins TRBV19 to TRBJ2-6; the D is unclear. The germline gives CDR1 LNHDA, CDR2 SQIVND (reference sequence). The V end lost 3 bases, the J end lost 6 bases, and 9 bases lay between the germline ends. The CDR3 runs 14 residues. The CDR3 DNA is TGTGCCAGTAGTATCCCCTTTGTGGCCAACGTCCTGACTTTC. The encoded protein is CASSIPFVANVLTF.

This clonotype was counted ten times or more. The V call is TRBV11-2, the J call TRBJ2-1, with 10 nucleotides matching TRBD2. The CDR3 totals 15 residues. The ends lost 0 bases at V and 8 bases at J; junction bases unmatched: 4. Germline V gives CDR1 SGHAT, CDR2 FQNNGV. The CDR3 loop reads CASSLEASGSYEQFF. The CDR3 DNA is TGTGCCAGCAGCTTAGAGGCTAGCGGGAGTTATGAGCAGTTCTTC.

This clonotype came up many times. The genes are TRBV12-3 or TRBV12-4 and TRBJ2-2; no reliable D call. V was trimmed by 6 bases and J by 9 bases, leaving 8 bases between them. CDR3 size: 11 residues. The CDR3 here is CASSRRWELFF. CDR3 coding DNA: TGTGCCAGCAGCCGCCGGTGGGAGCTGTTTTTT.

On this clonotype: Since no conserved phenylalanine or tryptophan closes the CDR3, a read error is the likely cause. The chain combines TRBV7-6 with TRBJ2-7, with D unclear. From germline, CDR1 is SGHVS and CDR2 FNYEAQ. V dropped 4 bases and J dropped 0 bases, with 4 bases sitting between them. CDR3 size: 12 residues. CDR3 protein: CASSSTSYEQYC. In DNA, the CDR3 is TGTGCCAGCAGCTCAACCTCCTACGAGCAGTACTGC.

The sample holds many counts of this clonotype. The V and J genes are TRBV4-3 and TRBJ2-1; 11 nucleotides match TRBD1. CDR1 is LGHNA, CDR2 YSLEER, per germline. Germline trimming cut 3 bases from V and 2 bases from J; bases unmatched to any gene: 3. The length of the CDR3 is 16 residues. The chain's CDR3 is CASSQGTGGAYNEQFF. The CDR3, as DNA: TGCGCCAGCAGCCAGGGGACAGGGGGAGCCTACAATGAGCAGTTCTTC.

This clonotype was seen repeatedly, ten times or more. The V call is TRBV9, the J call TRBJ1-4; a weak D match, TRBD1 (5 bases). With 4 bases removed from V and 8 bases from J, the gap between germline ends came to 21 bases. In germline, CDR1 is SGDLS, CDR2 YYNGEE. The CDR3 loop spans 16 amino acids. The CDR3 here is CASSIESTALMEKLFF. The CDR3 nucleotides read TGTGCCAGCAGCATAGAATCGACAGCCCTAATGGAAAAACTGTTTTTT.

To note about this clonotype: This may come from a read error, since a much larger clone is one base off. V gene TRBV11-2 combines with J gene TRBJ2-1; perhaps D is TRBD1 or TRBD2 (5 bases each). CDR3 length equals 20 residues. V gave up 0 bases and J gave up 0 bases, with 21 bases separating them. CDR1 and CDR2 (germline): SGHAT, FQNNGV. The CDR3 reads CASSLDSSPGHESSYNEQFF. The CDR3 DNA sequence: TGTGCCAGCAGCTTAGATTCTTCGCCGGGGCATGAGAGCTCCTACAATGAGCAGTTCTTC.

The chain uses TRBV5-1 and TRBJ2-3; TRBD2 matches 8 bases. This CDR3 contains 16 residues. Germline-derived CDR1 and CDR2 are SGHRS and YFSETQ. J gave up 3 bases and V 3 bases, and 9 bases lay outside the gene matches. Here the CDR3 reads CASSSSGSGQTDTQYF. The CDR3 coding sequence is TGCGCCAGCAGCTCAAGCGGGAGCGGGCAAACAGATACGCAGTATTTT.

This clonotype showed up many times. The chain carries TRBV7-9 and TRBJ2-7; 9 nucleotides line up with TRBD1. The CDR3 totals 15 residues. Trimming removed 5 bases from V and 5 bases from J; junction bases left unmatched: 10. Germline V CDR1 and CDR2: SEHNR, FQNEAQ (reference sequence). The CDR3 region is CASSQSGTGIHEQYF. DNA of the CDR3: TGTGCCAGCAGCCAATCCGGGACAGGGATCCACGAGCAGTACTTC.

This clonotype was seen many times. The chain employs TRBV6-5 and TRBJ1-6; D unresolved. Trimming removed 0 bases from V and 8 bases from J, with 11 bases in between. The CDR3 has 15 residues. The germline V gene encodes CDR1 MNHEY and CDR2 SVGAGI. CDR3 amino acids: CASSYSGLFDSPLHF. The CDR3 coding sequence is TGTGCCAGCAGTTACTCAGGGTTGTTCGATTCACCCCTCCACTTT.

Ten or more counts support this clonotype. V is TRBV7-9 and J is TRBJ2-5; 7 nucleotides agree with TRBD2. The V and J ends lost 1 base and 2 bases, in that order; junction bases with no gene match: 10. The CDR3 is made up of 17 amino acids. The germline gives CDR1 SEHNR, CDR2 FQNEAQ (reference sequence). The CDR3: CASSLGVGGSDQETQYF. The CDR3 region has the DNA TGTGCCAGCAGCTTAGGGGTTGGCGGGAGCGATCAAGAGACCCAGTACTTC.

This clonotype showed up many times. The CDR3 here is CASSLGQWPVGYTF. Written as DNA, the CDR3 is TGTGCCAGCAGCTTAGGGCAGTGGCCCGTTGGCTACACCTTC. This sequence joins TRBV7-2 and TRBJ1-2; D is undetermined. The V and J ends lost 1 base and 7 bases respectively, with 13 bases between them. Per the germline V gene, CDR1 is SGHTA and CDR2 is FQGNSA. The CDR3 length is 14 residues.

This clonotype was counted at least ten times. This rearrangement joins TRBV20-1 to TRBJ2-7; 9 nucleotides match TRBD1. Germline assignment: CDR1 DFQATT and CDR2 SNEGSKA (reference sequence). Losses at the gene ends were 3 bases for V and 4 bases for J; bases not matched to a gene: 7. The CDR3 loop spans 14 amino acids. CDR3 DNA sequence: TGCAGTGCTAGGGTGGTACAGGGGGCATACGAGCAGTACTTC. This sequence encodes CSARVVQGAYEQYF.